A single sample is the source of the 27 T cell receptor beta chains below, sequenced in a study of T cell changes during pregnancy in multiple sclerosis. Measured with immunoSEQ multiplex PCR; TCRdb has only the in-frame clones, and not every one. The table lists about 59,000 clones, about 94% of them singletons. This specimen consisted of peripheral blood, obtained in the third trimester of pregnancy. Source of these receptors: a female donor in good health, enrolled as a control in a pregnancy study.

The genes are TRBV4-2 and TRBJ2-1; no firm D call. V was pared by 1 base and J by 4 bases, with 14 bases between. Looked up from germline, CDR1 is LGHNA and CDR2 is YNFKEQ. This CDR3 spans 16 amino acids. Here the CDR3 reads CASSQGPRWVYNEQFF. The CDR3, as DNA: TGTGCCAGCAGCCAAGGGCCCAGGTGGGTTTACAATGAGCAGTTCTTC.

This clone appeared once. The chain employs TRBV4-2 and TRBJ2-7; the match to TRBD1 covers 7 bases. Germline V CDR1 and CDR2: LGHNA, YNFKEQ. The CDR3 runs to 17 residues. With 3 bases clipped from V and 4 bases from J, the junction kept 15 bases outside the gene matches. CDR3 in DNA: TGTGCCAGCAGCCAGGGATTTGGAACAGGGGTGATATACGAGCAGTACTTC. It is translated as CASSQGFGTGVIYEQYF.

The chain joins TRBV28 to TRBJ2-1; 14 positions match TRBD2. Germline CDR1 and CDR2: MDHEN and SYDVKM. After removal of 1 base from V and 7 bases from J, the junction contained 6 bases not matched to a gene. The CDR3 spans 17 residues. In nucleotides, the CDR3 is TGTGCCAGCAGTTTATTCCCGGGACTAGCGGGAGTTAATGAGCAGTTCTTC. Translation: CASSLFPGLAGVNEQFF.

V gene TRBV5-1 combines with J gene TRBJ2-2; D possibly corresponds to TRBD1 (6 bases). The V end lost 6 bases, the J end lost 2 bases, and 11 bases lay between the germline ends. The germline V gene has CDR1 SGHRS and CDR2 YFSETQ. The CDR3 has 14 residues. The CDR3 region has the DNA TGCGCCAGCACCCGGGGACAAAACACCGGGGAGCTGTTTTTT. As protein: CASTRGQNTGELFF.

The rearrangement links TRBV6-1 to TRBJ1-5; 7 bases are a match to TRBD1. Germline lookup yields CDR1 MNHNS and CDR2 SASEGT. V lost 6 bases, J lost 2 bases, and 7 bases stayed unmatched. The CDR3 covers 15 residues. CDR3 in DNA: TGTGCCAGCAGCCGACAGGGTCTGGGCAATCAGCCCCAGCATTTT. Translation gives CASSRQGLGNQPQHF.

The chain combines TRBV5-1 with TRBJ1-5, with 8 bases fitting TRBD1. Trimming cost V 4 bases and J 4 bases; bases outside gene matches: 4. The CDR3 totals 14 residues. CDR1 and CDR2 from the germline V gene are SGHRS and YFSETQ. CDR3 sequence reads: CASSPGTGNQPQHF. DNA for the CDR3: TGCGCCAGCAGCCCCGGGACAGGAAATCAGCCCCAGCATTTT.

In nucleotides, the CDR3 is TGTGCCAGCAGTGAATGGGACAGGAACACTGAAGCTTTCTTT. Its translation: CASSEWDRNTEAFF. The rearrangement links TRBV2 to TRBJ1-1; 7 nucleotides agree with TRBD1. The CDR3 is 14 residues long. Germline values: CDR1 SNHLY, CDR2 FYNNEI. With V trimmed by 2 bases and J by 1 base, 1 base remained unmatched. The whole variable domain, filled in from reference TRBV2 and TRBJ1-1, reads EPEVTQTPSHQVTQMGQEVILRCVPISNHLYFYWYRQILGQKVEFLVSFYNNEISEKSEIFDDQFSVERPDGSNFTLKIRSTKLEDSAMYFCASSEWDRNTEAFFGQGTRLTVV.

The gene calls are TRBV19 and TRBJ1-5, with no clear D. The germline gives CDR1 LNHDA, CDR2 SQIVND (reference sequence). V gave up 2 bases and J gave up 7 bases, with 12 bases separating them. The CDR3 is 14 amino acids. The CDR3 nucleotides read TGTGCCAGTAGTATAAAAGCGTATTTCCAGCCCCAGCATTTT. This sequence encodes CASSIKAYFQPQHF.

The gene calls are TRBV11-3 and TRBJ1-1; tentative D call: TRBD1 (6 bases). Germline assignment: CDR1 SGHNT and CDR2 YENEEA. The CDR3 has 16 amino acids. V gave up 5 bases and J gave up 1 base, with 17 bases separating them. The CDR3 loop is CASSQGSDRRNTEAFF. The CDR3 DNA reads as TGTGCCAGCAGCCAAGGGTCCGACAGGAGGAACACTGAAGCTTTCTTT.

The chain has TRBV19 and TRBJ1-1, with TRBD1 identical over 7 bases. The V gene end was trimmed by 4 bases and the J gene end by 3 bases; junction bases not matched to a gene: 8. The CDR3 spans 15 residues. Germline V gene lookup returns CDR1 LNHDA and CDR2 SQIVND (reference sequence). CDR3 residues: CASSTGSDRDTEAFF. In nucleotides, the CDR3 is TGTGCCAGTAGTACCGGATCCGACAGGGACACTGAAGCTTTCTTT.

This chain connects TRBV4-1 to TRBJ2-2, with TRBD2 matching over 12 bases. The germline gives CDR1 MGHRA, CDR2 YSYEKL. The trim removed 4 bases at V and 0 bases at J, leaving 9 bases unmatched. The CDR3 is 19 amino acids. CDR3 bases: TGCGCCAGCAGCCCCAGGACTAGCGGGAAGTTCGCGAACACCGGGGAGCTGTTTTTT. Its protein is CASSPRTSGKFANTGELFF.

The rearrangement uses TRBV10-1 and TRBJ1-4; perhaps TRBD1 as D (5 bases). Germline V gene lookup returns CDR1 WNHNN and CDR2 SYGVQD (reference sequence). The CDR3 runs 17 residues. Trimming removed 0 bases from V and 7 bases from J, with 18 bases in between. CDR3 DNA sequence: TGCGCCAGCAGTGAGTCTATCGTCGGAGGGACGGTTGAAAAACTGTTTTTT. This gives the protein CASSESIVGGTVEKLFF.

This clone was detected once. V usage is TRBV7-9 and J usage is TRBJ1-2; the D is unclear. The CDR3 loop spans 15 amino acids. Germline CDR1 reads SEHNR; CDR2 reads FQNEAQ (reference sequence). V was trimmed by 5 bases and J by 3 bases, leaving 16 bases between them. Written as DNA, the CDR3 is TGTGCCAGCAGCCGTCAGATGAGGGCTGACTATGGCTACACCTTC. Translated: CASSRQMRADYGYTF.

The chain links TRBV5-8 to TRBJ2-1; 10 bases agree with TRBD1. The germline V gene encodes CDR1 SGHTS and CDR2 YDEGEE. The V and J ends lost 3 bases and 4 bases, in that order; junction bases with no gene match: 4. The CDR3 runs to 15 residues. The CDR3 bases are TGTGCCAGCAGCTGGGGACAGGGGCGTTACAATGAGCAGTTCTTC. Amino acids: CASSWGQGRYNEQFF.

This rearrangement joins TRBV5-1 to TRBJ2-3; D is ambiguous. Per germline, CDR1 SGHRS and CDR2 YFSETQ. V dropped 2 bases and J dropped 4 bases, with 8 bases sitting between them. The CDR3 covers 13 residues. CDR3 nucleotides: TGCGCCAGCAGCTTTCAAATTGCAGATACGCAGTATTTT. It codes for CASSFQIADTQYF.

V usage is TRBV5-4 and J usage is TRBJ2-2, with 8 bases fitting TRBD1. Germline values: CDR1 SGHNT, CDR2 YYREEE (reference sequence). This CDR3 region has 16 residues. V was clipped by 4 bases and J by 0 bases; unmatched bases: 5. The CDR3 DNA sequence: TGTGCCAGCAGCCGGGACAGGCCCGCGAACACCGGGGAGCTGTTTTTT. Protein sequence: CASSRDRPANTGELFF. Looking up the rest from reference TRBV5-4 and TRBJ2-2 gives the full variable domain: ETGVTQSPTHLIKTRGQQVTLRCSSQSGHNTVSWYQQALGQGPQFIFQYYREEENGRGNFPPRFSGLQFPNYSSELNVNALELDDSALYLCASSRDRPANTGELFFGEGSRLTVL.

The V and J genes are TRBV19 and TRBJ2-7; 7 bases are a match to TRBD1. Germline assignment: CDR1 LNHDA and CDR2 SQIVND (reference sequence). V dropped 5 bases and J dropped 3; count of bases not matched to a gene: 7. The CDR3 extends over 14 amino acids. The chain's CDR3 is CASSFRDSLYEQYF. CDR3 DNA sequence: TGTGCCAGTAGTTTCCGGGACAGCCTCTACGAGCAGTACTTC.

The J gene is TRBJ1-2, the V gene TRBV6-5, with 10 bases identical to TRBD1. The ends lost 0 bases at V and 6 bases at J; junction bases unmatched: 1. The germline V gene has CDR1 MNHEY and CDR2 SVGAGI. The CDR3 totals 14 residues. As DNA, the CDR3 is TGTGCCAGCAGTTACTCGGACAGGGGGGATGGCTACACCTTC. It encodes CASSYSDRGDGYTF.

The rearrangement uses TRBV6-1 and TRBJ2-2; possible D gene TRBD1, 6 bases. The germline V and J ends were trimmed by 11 bases and 5 bases, with 15 bases remaining between them. CDR1 and CDR2 (germline): MNHNS, SASEGT. The CDR3 extends over 13 amino acids. DNA of the CDR3: TGTGCCTGCCCTTTGAGGGGGACCGGGGAGCTGTTTTTT. This gives the protein CACPLRGTGELFF.

The chain carries TRBV7-2 and TRBJ2-3; 9 positions match TRBD1. This CDR3 region has 15 residues. Germline CDR1 is SGHTA and CDR2 is FQGNSA. V dropped 5 bases and J dropped 6; count of bases not matched to a gene: 9. The DNA of the CDR3 is TGTGCCAGCAGCCTGGGACAGGGCCTACGGGATACGCAGTATTTT. Protein sequence: CASSLGQGLRDTQYF. Combining the CDR3 with reference TRBV7-2 and TRBJ2-3 gives the whole variable domain GAGVSQSPSNKVTEKGKDVELRCDPISGHTALYWYRQSLGQGLEFLIYFQGNSAPDKSGLPSDRFSAERTGGSVSTLTIQRTQQEDSAVYLCASSLGQGLRDTQYFGPGTRLTVL.

The chain employs TRBV11-2 and TRBJ2-5; 8 bases map to TRBD2. The CDR3 contains 18 residues. Unmatched junction bases numbered 17, after V lost 5 bases and J lost 3 bases. The V gene's germline CDR1 is SGHAT and CDR2 FQNNGV. CDR3 in DNA: TGTGCCAGCAGCCCCTGGGGAGCGGGAGAGGATCCAGAAGAGACCCAGTACTTC. Protein product: CASSPWGAGEDPEETQYF.

The chain combines TRBV4-2 with TRBJ2-7; D perhaps matches TRBD2 (6 bases). With 0 bases removed from V and 3 bases from J, the gap between germline ends came to 9 bases. The CDR3 sequence is 14 residues long. The germline CDR1 and CDR2 sequences are LGHNA and YNFKEQ. The CDR3 loop is CASSQEGGVYEQYF. The CDR3 nucleotides are TGTGCCAGCAGCCAAGAGGGGGGAGTCTACGAGCAGTACTTC.

This clone was seen once. The chain recombines TRBV9 with TRBJ1-2; tentative D call: TRBD1 (6 bases). Germline assignment: CDR1 SGDLS and CDR2 YYNGEE. V lost 0 bases and J lost 6, with 18 bases in between. This CDR3 spans 16 amino acids. CDR3 bases: TGTGCCAGCAGCGTAGAGGTAACAGGGCCAGGGGATGGCTACACCTTC. Protein sequence: CASSVEVTGPGDGYTF.

The V and J genes are TRBV7-2 and TRBJ2-1; maybe TRBD2 (6 bases). Trimming took off 0 bases at V and 6 bases at J, with 9 bases between the two ends. Germline V gene sequence: CDR1 SGHTA, CDR2 FQGNSA. The CDR3 covers 14 residues. The CDR3 reads CASSLAGGGNEQFF. In DNA, the CDR3 is TGTGCCAGCAGCTTAGCGGGGGGAGGCAATGAGCAGTTCTTC.

Points on this clone: Other DNA sequences of this sample code for an identical CDR3. This chain joins TRBV5-1 and TRBJ1-1; D remains ambiguous. V was shortened by 0 bases and J by 1 base, with 4 bases between the two germline ends. CDR3 length: 13 residues. Germline assignment: CDR1 SGHRS and CDR2 YFSETQ. The CDR3 region is CASSLDRNTEAFF. The CDR3 bases are TGCGCCAGCAGCTTGGACAGGAACACTGAAGCTTTCTTT.

This rearrangement joins TRBV5-8 to TRBJ2-2; 7 bases match TRBD1. The germline gives CDR1 SGHTS, CDR2 YDEGEE. V lost 4 bases to trimming and J lost 8 bases; unmatched junction nucleotides: 11. The CDR3 has 15 amino acids. For the CDR3, the DNA is TGTGCCAGCAGCCAGGCCGGGACAGCCGAAGGGGAGCTGTTTTTT. Its translation is CASSQAGTAEGELFF.

Only one count was recorded for this clone. The chain combines TRBV7-9 with TRBJ2-1; TRBD2 aligns across 7 bases. CDR1 and CDR2 (germline): SEHNR, FQNEAQ (reference sequence). V was pared by 8 bases and J by 9 bases, with 16 bases of the junction left unmatched. CDR3 length: 15 residues. The DNA of the CDR3 is TGTGCCAGCCCCCCAGGGCTAGCGGTTATTAGTGAGCAGTTCTTC. Amino acid sequence: CASPPGLAVISEQFF.